This paragraph reports one TCR beta chain. No antigen is known for it. These data come from a study of OX40 agonist ivuxolimab in advanced cancers. Study-level background: Ivuxolimab, an agonist antibody against OX40 (CD134), was given to patients. Notes on the study in general: Among the least clonally expanded were partial responders at 0.1-3.0 mg/kg. Low levels of normalized T-cell clonal expansion also appeared in some nonresponders.

The method was immunoSEQ multiplex PCR; TCRdb's version includes in-frame clones alone and lacks a portion of them. The sample has just under 75,000 clones, 80% to 95% seen once. Sampling times: baseline, cycle 4 day 1, cycle 7 day 1. The CDR3 length is 12 residues. The germline gives CDR1 MNHNS, CDR2 SASEGT. V was trimmed by 6 bases and J by 3 bases, leaving 9 bases between them. The sample in question was CD4+ or CD8+ T cells sorted from blood, obtained in a trial of the OX40 agonist ivuxolimab. V is TRBV6-1 and J is TRBJ2-7; D may correspond to TRBD1 or TRBD2 (5 bases each). This clonotype was obtained from an adult with an advanced solid tumor such as melanoma, head and neck, liver or kidney cancer. The CDR3 DNA follows: TGTGCCAGCAGGAGGGGCTACTACGAGCAGTACTTC. Protein sequence: CASRRGYYEQYF.